The 5 T cell receptor beta chains below come from one sample, sequenced in a study of identical twins. TCRdb independently ran MiXCR on the 5' RACE reads; one entry per CDR3 protein. Of fewer than 900,000 distinct CDR3 sequences listed, 15% to 20% were seen once; the top ten hold about an eighth. The same data also contributed to another study, on T cells expressing NK-cell markers.

Source material: PBMCs. These receptors were collected from a woman aged 18-29 years in good health.

V is TRBV2 and J is TRBJ1-1; D is uncertain. The CDR3 covers 13 residues. The germline V and J ends were trimmed by 4 bases and 7 bases, with 13 bases remaining between them. Germline V gives CDR1 SNHLY, CDR2 FYNNEI. CDR3 amino acids: CASSALLAREAFF. The CDR3 coding sequence is TGTGCCAGCAGTGCCCTCCTGGCCCGTGAAGCTTTCTTT. The full variable domain, with the rest looked up from reference TRBV2 and TRBJ1-1, is EPEVTQTPSHQVTQMGQEVILRCVPISNHLYFYWYRQILGQKVEFLVSFYNNEISEKSEIFDDQFSVERPDGSNFTLKIRSTKLEDSAMYFCASSALLAREAFFGQGTRLTVV.

This chain joins TRBV5-1 and TRBJ1-1; D perhaps matches TRBD1 (5 bases). Trimming removed 0 bases from V and 6 bases from J, with 18 bases in between. The germline V gene has CDR1 SGHRS and CDR2 YFSETQ. The CDR3 length is 16 residues. The CDR3 sequence: CASSLAQGRDIAEAFF. The CDR3 bases are TGCGCCAGCAGCTTGGCTCAGGGCCGAGATATCGCTGAAGCTTTCTTT.

The table lists this clonotype with many counts. The V and J genes are TRBV10-3 and TRBJ1-5; D is unclear. The CDR3 covers 14 residues. Looked up from germline, CDR1 is ENHRY and CDR2 is SYGVKD. Trimming shortened V by 9 bases and J by 0 bases, and 12 bases separated the two germline ends. In nucleotides, the CDR3 is TGTGCCATAGCAGCGACGAATAGCAATCAGCCCCAGCATTTT. Protein product: CAIAATNSNQPQHF.

The V and J genes are TRBV20-1 and TRBJ2-7; D is ambiguous. Germline CDR1 DFQATT, CDR2 SNEGSKA (reference sequence). Trimming stripped 3 bases from V and 0 bases from J, with 12 bases between. This CDR3 is built from 14 residues. The CDR3 region is CSASLRVVSYEQYF. For the CDR3, the DNA is TGCAGTGCTAGCCTTCGGGTCGTCTCCTACGAGCAGTACTTC.

This clonotype was counted only a few times. The CDR3 loop is CSAWTSGGPSTDTQYF. Written as DNA, the CDR3 is TGCAGTGCATGGACTAGCGGGGGGCCTAGCACAGATACGCAGTATTTT. The chain combines TRBV20-1 with TRBJ2-3, with TRBD2 matching over 14 bases. The CDR3 spans 16 residues. Trimming removed 6 bases from V and 0 bases from J; junction bases left unmatched: 5. CDR1 is DFQATT and CDR2 is SNEGSKA in the germline V gene (reference sequence).